A single sample is the source of the 5 T cell receptor beta chains below, sequenced in a study of T-cell memory formation after mild COVID-19. TCRdb processed the 5' RACE reads anew with MiXCR; each CDR3 protein has one entry. Of around 120,000 distinct CDR3 sequences in the sample, roughly 15% were seen once. Sequenced material: PBMCs or a T cell subset sorted from them (not recorded which). Source of these receptors: an adult woman who had mild COVID-19 (a few samples of this study predate the infection). Cell type and time point are not known.

The chain links TRBV3-1 to TRBJ2-3; 7 bases agree with TRBD2. Germline assignment: CDR1 LGHDT and CDR2 YNNKEL (reference sequence). There are 16 residues in the CDR3. The junction had 6 bases not matched to a gene; V was cut back by 0 bases and J by 3 bases. CDR3 bases: TGTGCCAGCAGCCAAGATCGGGGGGATCGGACAGATACGCAGTATTTT. Translated: CASSQDRGDRTDTQYF.

This clonotype was observed a few times. This sequence joins TRBV9 and TRBJ1-1; a possible D gene is TRBD1 (6 bases). Trimming left V 6 bases short and J 6 bases short, with 21 bases between. From germline, CDR1 is SGDLS and CDR2 YYNGEE. The CDR3 is 15 amino acids. CDR3 protein: CASTPTGTLDPEAFF. The CDR3 DNA reads as TGTGCCAGCACCCCCACCGGGACACTCGACCCTGAAGCTTTCTTT.

This clonotype has a handful of counts. This rearrangement joins TRBV7-9 to TRBJ1-1; TRBD1 agrees at 9 bases. Germline V gives CDR1 SEHNR, CDR2 FQNEAQ (reference sequence). The CDR3 spans 15 residues. V dropped 5 bases and J dropped 4; count of bases not matched to a gene: 8. DNA of the CDR3: TGTGCCAGCAGCCCTGGGACAGGGACTTTCACTGAAGCTTTCTTT. This codes for CASSPGTGTFTEAFF.

The J gene is TRBJ2-5, the V gene TRBV13; 10 bases map to TRBD2. The length of the CDR3 is 16 residues. After removal of 3 bases from V and 3 bases from J, the junction contained 7 bases not matched to a gene. Germline lookup yields CDR1 PRHDT and CDR2 FYEKMQ (reference sequence). The CDR3 loop reads CASSFTSGIPKETQYF. CDR3 nucleotide sequence: TGTGCCAGCAGCTTTACTAGCGGGATACCGAAAGAGACCCAGTACTTC.

The rearrangement uses TRBV12-3 or TRBV12-4 and TRBJ2-1; 15 bases are a match to TRBD2. CDR3 length: 16 amino acids. Trimming cost V 4 bases and J 6 bases; bases outside gene matches: 4. CDR3 sequence: CASSSRTSGRGNEQFF. The CDR3 coding sequence is TGTGCCAGCAGTTCCCGGACTAGCGGGAGGGGCAATGAGCAGTTCTTC.